This note documents a single T cell receptor (beta chain) sequence. This entry is derived from a study of blood T cell repertoires in COVID-19. About the study: Sites in the United States, Italy and Spain provided acute and convalescent COVID-19 samples.

In the authors' methods: Nucleated cell counts were estimated from reference gene primer amplification. The data were produced by immunoSEQ multiplex PCR, yet TCRdb's version contains in-frame clones alone and is incomplete. The DNA gave D and trimming, while V, J and clone size come from that table. This sample has 120,000 or so clones, with 65% to 90% found just once. The length of the CDR3 is 13 residues. Germline CDR1 KGHSH, CDR2 LQKENI. The V gene lost 3 bases and the J gene lost 1 base, with 6 bases spanning the gap. This clonotype originated in a human donor in a cohort sampled during active COVID-19. V usage is TRBV18 and J usage is TRBJ1-2, with D perhaps matching TRBD1 (5 bases). Sequenced input: peripheral blood. CDR3 protein: CASSPGHNYGYTF. CDR3 sequence (DNA): TGTGCCAGCTCACCGGGGCATAACTATGGCTACACCTTC. Full variable domain (rest looked up from reference TRBV18 and TRBJ1-2): NAGVMQNPRHLVRRRGQEARLRCSPMKGHSHVYWYRQLPEEGLKFMVYLQKENIIDESGMPKERFSAEFPKEGPSILRIQQVVRGDSAAYFCASSPGHNYGYTFGSGTRLTVV.